The rows below give T cell receptor beta chains drawn from one sample of a study of shared clonotypes between healthy human individuals. Here immunoSEQ multiplex PCR was the method, and the copy in TCRdb shows in-frame clones only, minus some. The table includes a few million clones, around 94% detected once. The sample consisted of naive CD4+ T cells sorted from blood. These receptor sequences come from a man aged 18 to 30 in good health. Each CDR3 is given with its conserved first and last residue. D genes are given only for firm matches. Clone size is not always given. Where it is, it says once, few, many or a class for expanded clones.

j_call clone_size v_call d_call cdr3_nt cdr3_aa
TRBJ1-6 few TRBV30 NA TGTGCCTGGGAAACGGGGATTGGTAATTCACCCCTCCACTTT CAWETGIGNSPLHF
TRBJ1-1 NA TRBV5-1 TRBD1 TGCGCCAGCAGCTACACCGGGACAGCGAACACTGAAGCTTTCTTT CASSYTGTANTEAFF
TRBJ1-2 NA TRBV6-5 TRBD1 TGTGCCAGCAGCCGGAGGACAGGGGTCCCTGGCTACACCTTC CASSRRTGVPGYTF
TRBJ2-7 NA TRBV11-2 NA TGTGCCAGCAGCTCTATCCGCTACCTTTCCTACGAGCAGTACTTC CASSSIRYLSYEQYF
TRBJ1-1 few TRBV16 NA TGTGCCAGCAGCCAAAGTTCAGTGAACACTGAAGCTTTCTTT CASSQSSVNTEAFF
TRBJ1-1 NA TRBV30 TRBD1 TGTGCCGGACAGGGAAACACTGAAGCTTTCTTT CAGQGNTEAFF
TRBJ2-7 NA TRBV7-2 NA TGTGCCAGCACCCGCCCGGCATACTCCTACGAGCAGTACTTC CASTRPAYSYEQYF
TRBJ2-2 NA TRBV4-1 TRBD1 TGCGCCAGCAGTACTGACAGGGGCACCGGGGAGCTGTTTTTT CASSTDRGTGELFF
TRBJ2-3 NA TRBV21-1 NA TGTGCCAGCAGCATACCTGGGGGGTGGCCGCAGTATTTT CASSIPGGWPQYF
TRBJ2-3 NA TRBV6-6 NA TGTGCCAGCAGTTACGGGTCTGGCACAGATACGCAGTATTTT CASSYGSGTDTQYF
TRBJ2-2 once TRBV5-1 NA TGCGCCAGCAGCTTGGTGGGGGTCAGGAAGACCGGGGAGCTGTTTTTT CASSLVGVRKTGELFF
TRBJ2-7 NA TRBV6-5 NA TGTGCCAGCAGTAGGGGGGGGGCTTACGAGCAGTACTTC CASSRGGAYEQYF
TRBJ2-2 NA TRBV2 NA TGTGCCAGCATTTGGCGGTCCGGGGAGCTGTTTTTT CASIWRSGELFF
TRBJ2-7 NA TRBV15 NA TGTGCCACCAGCAGAGACCGGACAGACTACGAGCAGTACTTC CATSRDRTDYEQYF
TRBJ1-4 NA TRBV5-6 NA TGTGCCAGCAGCTTGGGCTCGGTCGGGGCCAATGAAAAACTGTTTTTT CASSLGSVGANEKLFF
TRBJ2-1 NA TRBV7-2 NA TGTGCCAGCAGCTTAGGTCCGGGCAGCGAGTTAATAAATGAGCAGTTCTTC CASSLGPGSELINEQFF
TRBJ1-3 NA TRBV28 NA TGTGCCAGCAGTTTACAAGGAGACACCATATATTTT CASSLQGDTIYF
TRBJ1-1 NA TRBV30 TRBD1 TGTGCCTGGGCAGGGGGCCGGACTGAAGCTTTCTTT CAWAGGRTEAFF
TRBJ1-2 NA TRBV6-5 TRBD1 TGTGCCAGCAGTTACTCCCGGGACAGTCCCTCCGGCTACACCTTC CASSYSRDSPSGYTF
TRBJ1-2 NA TRBV7-8 NA TGTGCCAGCAGCCTCGACGGAAACTATGGCTACACCTTC CASSLDGNYGYTF
TRBJ1-4 once TRBV6-5 NA TGTGCCAGCAGTTTGTGGGCCGGAGCAACTAATGAAAAACTGTTTTTT CASSLWAGATNEKLFF
TRBJ2-2 NA TRBV7-6 TRBD2 TGTGCCAGCAGCTTAGATGCCAGCGGGGGGGCTCCGAACACCGGGGAGCTGTTTTTT CASSLDASGGAPNTGELFF
TRBJ2-1 NA TRBV11-3 TRBD1 TGTGCCAGCAGTCCAGGGGGTTGGGAGTCCTACAATGAGCAGTTCTTC CASSPGGWESYNEQFF
TRBJ2-5 NA TRBV7-2 NA TGTGCCAGCAGCCTAGATGTCGGGGGTGGGATAGAGACCCAGTACTTC CASSLDVGGGIETQYF
TRBJ2-1 NA TRBV11-3 NA TGTGCCAGCAGCGGGGGCGATCACAATGAGCAGTTCTTC CASSGGDHNEQFF
TRBJ1-1 NA TRBV11-2 NA TGTGCCAGCAGCTTATACCGGGGACTTAACACTGAAGCTTTCTTT CASSLYRGLNTEAFF
TRBJ2-7 NA TRBV30 NA TGTGCCTGGGTAGGGGACCAGAGCTACGAGCAGTACTTC CAWVGDQSYEQYF
TRBJ1-1 NA TRBV7-8 NA TGTGCCAGCAGCTTCGTTCGACAGGCTGAAGCTTTCTTT CASSFVRQAEAFF
TRBJ2-3 NA TRBV7-6 TRBD2 TGTGCCAGCAGCTTAGATAGCGGGAGTTCAGATACGCAGTATTTT CASSLDSGSSDTQYF
TRBJ2-1 NA TRBV28 TRBD2 TGTGCCAGCCCGTTGGGGAGCGGGAGCTCCTACAATGAGCAGTTCTTC CASPLGSGSSYNEQFF
TRBJ2-1 few TRBV18 NA TGTGCCAGCTCACCACCGCTCACGGGAAGCAATGAGCAGTTCTTC CASSPPLTGSNEQFF
TRBJ2-7 NA TRBV6-5 NA TGTGCCAGTCGAGCCGGGTCCGCGACCGACGAGCAGTACTTC CASRAGSATDEQYF
TRBJ1-5 NA TRBV27 NA TGTGCCAGCAGTTCTTGGGGGTCGGCTCAGCCCCAGCATTTT CASSSWGSAQPQHF
TRBJ1-2 few TRBV29-1 NA TGCAGCGTTGATCTGTATGGCTACACCTTC CSVDLYGYTF
TRBJ2-7 NA TRBV29-1 NA TGCAGCGTTTCAGGAGGGTCCCAGGTAGAGCAGTACTTC CSVSGGSQVEQYF
TRBJ2-2 NA TRBV5-5 TRBD2 TGTGCCAGCAGCCCCTACCTAGCGGGAGGTGCAGGGGAGCTGTTTTTT CASSPYLAGGAGELFF
TRBJ2-3 NA TRBV10-2 NA TGCGCCGTTGGCGGTTTTGGCACAGATACGCAGTATTTT CAVGGFGTDTQYF
TRBJ1-2 NA TRBV7-2 NA TGTGCCAGCAGCCCTGACACAGCTCTTTATGGCTACACCTTC CASSPDTALYGYTF
TRBJ1-2 NA TRBV5-1 NA TGCGCCAGCAGCAAGGGTCCGGGGGCTGGCTACACCTTC CASSKGPGAGYTF
TRBJ2-1 NA TRBV11-2 NA TGTGCCAGCAGCTTAGCCCTTCGTGAGCAGTTCTTC CASSLALREQFF
TRBJ2-2 NA TRBV30 NA TGTGCCGTGGACCCGGCGAACACCGGGGAGCTGTTTTTT CAVDPANTGELFF
TRBJ2-5 NA TRBV5-6 NA TGTGCCAGCAGCTTGCTCCGGGACTTGGACAAAGAGACCCAGTACTTC CASSLLRDLDKETQYF
TRBJ1-1 NA TRBV18 TRBD1 TGTGCCAGCTCACGACCGGGACAGGGATACGCTGAAGCTTTCTTT CASSRPGQGYAEAFF